This record concerns one TCR beta chain sequence. Its antigen is currently unknown. As originally analysed: After removing out-of-frame reads, approximately 2.2 million distinct TCRbeta sequences remained. Method: immunoSEQ multiplex PCR; TCRdb's copy keeps in-frame clones and lacks some. For V, J and clone size, that table is used; D and trimming come from the DNA. The table includes tens of thousands of clones, roughly 80% detected once. The V end was cut by 2 bases, the J end by 7 bases, with 4 bases between. Germline loops: CDR1 SGHTS, CDR2 YDEGEE. The CDR3 spans 12 residues. This record comes from a study of memory CD4+ T cells and cytomegalovirus serostatus. Findings and limits, study-wide: Repertoires predicted CMV serostatus with median bootstrapped AUC of about 0.95.

Single viable CD3+CD4+CD8-CD45RO+ cells were sorted as the memory CD4+ T cells. Sequencing was carried out using memory CD4+ T cells from blood. The sequence was collected from an adult in good health and CMV-seronegative. This chain links TRBV5-8 with TRBJ1-6; D call uncertain. The CDR3 sequence is CASSFLNSPLHF. CDR3 nucleotide sequence: TGTGCCAGCAGCTTCCTAAATTCACCCCTCCACTTT.